The 14 T cell receptor beta chains listed next were all sequenced from one sample in a study of cytotoxic CD8 clonotypes in ibrutinib-treated CLL. Here immunoSEQ multiplex PCR was the method, and the copy in TCRdb shows in-frame clones only, minus some. The table includes under 200,000 clones, more than 65% detected once. The starting material was PBMCs, obtained after 12 months of ibrutinib treatment. The receptors were sampled from a human donor with chronic lymphocytic leukemia.

The chain uses TRBV4-2 and TRBJ2-7, with D perhaps TRBD1 (5 bases). Germline V gene data show CDR1 as LGHNA and CDR2 as YNFKEQ. V was clipped by 0 bases and J by 6 bases, with 15 bases between them. The CDR3 is 15 residues long. Here the CDR3 DNA reads TGTGCCAGCAGCCAAGAAGGGGCGGTTAGACGCGAGCAGTACTTC. It specifies CASSQEGAVRREQYF.

The V and J genes are TRBV7-3 and TRBJ2-3; 11 bases are shared with TRBD2. J was trimmed by 5 bases and V by 3 bases; bases with no gene match: 4. The length of the CDR3 is 15 residues. The germline V gene encodes CDR1 SGHTA and CDR2 FQGTGA. The CDR3 nucleotides are TGTGCCAGCAGCTTGGATCTAGCGGGAGGAGATACGCAGTATTTT. Translation gives CASSLDLAGGDTQYF. Combining the CDR3 with reference TRBV7-3 and TRBJ2-3 gives the whole variable domain GAGVSQTPSNKVTEKGKYVELRCDPISGHTALYWYRQSLGQGPEFLIYFQGTGAADDSGLPNDRFFAVRPEGSVSTLKIQRTERGDSAVYLCASSLDLAGGDTQYFGPGTRLTVL.

The chain links TRBV29-1 to TRBJ1-2, with a tentative D call TRBD1 (6 bases). Germline V gives CDR1 SQVTM, CDR2 ANQGSEA. V gave up 3 bases and J gave up 0 bases, with 14 bases separating them. The CDR3 has 15 residues. The CDR3 coding sequence is TGCAGCGTTGAGAGGGGGGGGGCGGCTAACTATGGCTACACCTTC. Translating gives CSVERGGAANYGYTF.

The CDR3 DNA sequence: TGTGCCAGCAGCTTCGGTACCTCCCAGGGGGCAATCCTGGGGACTGAAGCTTTCTTT. It specifies CASSFGTSQGAILGTEAFF. The chain is built from TRBV7-2 and TRBJ1-1; 8 positions match TRBD1. After removal of 3 bases from V and 5 bases from J, the junction contained 20 bases not matched to a gene. The CDR3 length is 19 residues. Germline V gene data show CDR1 as SGHTA and CDR2 as FQGNSA.

This clone was seen a few times. This rearrangement joins TRBV4-3 to TRBJ2-2; D perhaps matches TRBD2 (6 bases). V was shortened by 4 bases and J by 7 bases, with 13 bases between the two germline ends. Germline V gene lookup returns CDR1 LGHNA and CDR2 YSLEER. The CDR3 is made up of 14 amino acids. The CDR3, as DNA: TGCGCCAGCAGCCTCGTTGGAGCGGGCGGGGAGCTGTTTTTT. Translated, it gives CASSLVGAGGELFF.

This chain links TRBV18 with TRBJ2-1; 10 nucleotides match TRBD1. This CDR3 has 16 amino acids. The V and J ends lost 6 bases and 4 bases, in that order; junction bases with no gene match: 9. The germline V gene encodes CDR1 KGHSH and CDR2 LQKENI. CDR3 protein: CASSPGWTGGYNEQFF. CDR3 in DNA: TGTGCCAGCTCCCCCGGTTGGACAGGGGGTTACAATGAGCAGTTCTTC.

This chain uses TRBV11-2 with TRBJ1-6; D is ambiguous. CDR1 and CDR2 from the germline V gene are SGHAT and FQNNGV. Trimming stripped 0 bases from V and 9 bases from J, with 6 bases between. The CDR3 covers 13 residues. The CDR3 DNA is TGTGCCAGCAGCTTAGACAGGAGTTCACCCCTCCACTTT. Encoded protein: CASSLDRSSPLHF.

This sequence joins TRBV5-8 and TRBJ2-1; TRBD1 might be the D (6 bases). Trimming pared 5 bases from V and 3 bases from J, leaving 18 bases between. CDR3 length: 16 amino acids. Germline V gene lookup returns CDR1 SGHTS and CDR2 YDEGEE. DNA for the CDR3: TGTGCCAGCAGAAATTTACAGGGATTACTCTACAATGAGCAGTTCTTC. As protein: CASRNLQGLLYNEQFF.

The V and J genes are TRBV6-1 and TRBJ1-5, with unresolved D. CDR1 and CDR2 from the germline V gene are MNHNS and SASEGT. Trimming left V 11 bases short and J 2 bases short, with 16 bases between. This CDR3 is built from 14 residues. This CDR3 is CAASPVAGNQPQHF. The CDR3 DNA is TGTGCCGCCTCTCCGGTAGCGGGCAATCAGCCCCAGCATTTT.

V gene TRBV5-4 combines with J gene TRBJ1-3, with no clear D. The CDR3 is made up of 13 amino acids. Per germline, CDR1 SGHNT and CDR2 YYREEE (reference sequence). The germline V and J ends were trimmed by 0 bases and 5 bases, with 6 bases remaining between them. The CDR3 reads CASSLGPRNTIYF. CDR3 DNA sequence: TGTGCCAGCAGCTTGGGACCACGAAACACCATATATTTT.

The J gene is TRBJ1-1, the V gene TRBV18, with 8 bases that match TRBD1. CDR1 and CDR2 from the germline V gene are KGHSH and LQKENI. This CDR3 comprises 13 residues. With 4 bases clipped from V and 5 bases from J, the junction kept 3 bases outside the gene matches. The CDR3 nucleotides read TGTGCCAGCTCACGGACAGGGCGGACTGAAGCTTTCTTT. Translating it yields CASSRTGRTEAFF.

The chain combines TRBV7-3 with TRBJ1-6; D is ambiguous. The germline CDR1 and CDR2 sequences are SGHTA and FQGTGA. V was trimmed by 5 bases and J by 9 bases, leaving 11 bases between them. CDR3 length: 13 amino acids. The CDR3 reads CASSVGSISPLHF. CDR3 DNA sequence: TGTGCCAGCAGCGTAGGAAGCATTTCACCCCTCCACTTT.

The chain recombines TRBV19 with TRBJ1-5, with 7 bases that match TRBD1. The germline gives CDR1 LNHDA, CDR2 SQIVND (reference sequence). The CDR3 runs 13 residues. J was trimmed by 3 bases and V by 9 bases; bases with no gene match: 5. The CDR3 coding sequence is TGTGCCAGCGGGGGACAGTACAATCAGCCCCAGCATTTT. Translation: CASGGQYNQPQHF. Complete variable domain (other parts from reference TRBV19 and TRBJ1-5): DGGITQSPKYLFRKEGQNVTLSCEQNLNHDAMYWYRQDPGQGLRLIYYSQIVNDFQKGDIAEGYSVSREKKESFPLTVTSAQKNPTAFYLCASGGQYNQPQHFGDGTRLSIL.

This chain uses TRBV28 with TRBJ2-7, with 7 bases aligning to TRBD2. The trim removed 8 bases at V and 1 base at J, leaving 26 bases unmatched. CDR1 and CDR2 (germline): MDHEN, SYDVKM. The CDR3 has 20 residues. The CDR3, as DNA: TGTGCCAGCCTTAATAGGGCCGGGTCACTACTAGCGCGGGGATCCTACGAGCAGTACTTC. This codes for CASLNRAGSLLARGSYEQYF.